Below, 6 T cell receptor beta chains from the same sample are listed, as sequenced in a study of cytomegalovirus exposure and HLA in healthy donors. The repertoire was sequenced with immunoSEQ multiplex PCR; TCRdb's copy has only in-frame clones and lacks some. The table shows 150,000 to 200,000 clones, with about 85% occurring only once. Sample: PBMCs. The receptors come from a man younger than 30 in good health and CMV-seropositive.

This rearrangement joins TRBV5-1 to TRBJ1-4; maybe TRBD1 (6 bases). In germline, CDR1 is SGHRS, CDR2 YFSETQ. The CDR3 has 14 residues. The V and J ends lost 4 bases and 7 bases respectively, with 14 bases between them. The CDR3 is CASSRTGSGEKLFF. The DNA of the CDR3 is TGCGCCAGCAGCCGAACAGGGTCCGGTGAAAAACTGTTTTTT.

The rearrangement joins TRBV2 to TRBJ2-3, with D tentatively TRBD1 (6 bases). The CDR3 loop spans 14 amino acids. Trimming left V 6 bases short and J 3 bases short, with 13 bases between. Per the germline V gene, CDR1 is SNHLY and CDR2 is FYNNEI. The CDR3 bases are TGTGCCAGCAGAGGGGGATTGGGGACAGATACGCAGTATTTT. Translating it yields CASRGGLGTDTQYF.

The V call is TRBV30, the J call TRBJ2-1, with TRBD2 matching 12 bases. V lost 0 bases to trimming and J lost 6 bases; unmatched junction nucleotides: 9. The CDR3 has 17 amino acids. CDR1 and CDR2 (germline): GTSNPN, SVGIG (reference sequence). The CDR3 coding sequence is TGTGCCTGGAGTGTACTGACTAGCGGGAGAATAGGCAATGAGCAGTTCTTC. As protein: CAWSVLTSGRIGNEQFF.

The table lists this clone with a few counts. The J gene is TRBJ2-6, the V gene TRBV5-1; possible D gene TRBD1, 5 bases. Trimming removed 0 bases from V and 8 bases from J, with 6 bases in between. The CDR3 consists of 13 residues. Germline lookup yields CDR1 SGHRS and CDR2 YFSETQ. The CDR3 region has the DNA TGCGCCAGCAGCTTGGGGGGCTCCAACGTCCTGACTTTC. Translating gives CASSLGGSNVLTF.

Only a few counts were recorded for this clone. In DNA form, the CDR3 reads TGTGCCAGTAGTATATGGTTCGGGGGGGGCCCCACCGGGGAGCTGTTTTTT. Residues: CASSIWFGGGPTGELFF. The chain links TRBV19 to TRBJ2-2, with 8 bases identical to TRBD2. This CDR3 region has 17 residues. J lost 4 bases, V lost 2 bases, and 9 bases had no gene match. Germline CDR1 LNHDA, CDR2 SQIVND (reference sequence).

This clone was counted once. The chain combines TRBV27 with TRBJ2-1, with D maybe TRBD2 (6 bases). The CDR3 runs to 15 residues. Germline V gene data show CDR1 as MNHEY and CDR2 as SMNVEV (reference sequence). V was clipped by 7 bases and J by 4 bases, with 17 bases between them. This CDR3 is CASTWTGSGYNEQFF. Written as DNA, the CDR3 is TGTGCCAGCACCTGGACTGGTAGCGGATACAATGAGCAGTTCTTC.